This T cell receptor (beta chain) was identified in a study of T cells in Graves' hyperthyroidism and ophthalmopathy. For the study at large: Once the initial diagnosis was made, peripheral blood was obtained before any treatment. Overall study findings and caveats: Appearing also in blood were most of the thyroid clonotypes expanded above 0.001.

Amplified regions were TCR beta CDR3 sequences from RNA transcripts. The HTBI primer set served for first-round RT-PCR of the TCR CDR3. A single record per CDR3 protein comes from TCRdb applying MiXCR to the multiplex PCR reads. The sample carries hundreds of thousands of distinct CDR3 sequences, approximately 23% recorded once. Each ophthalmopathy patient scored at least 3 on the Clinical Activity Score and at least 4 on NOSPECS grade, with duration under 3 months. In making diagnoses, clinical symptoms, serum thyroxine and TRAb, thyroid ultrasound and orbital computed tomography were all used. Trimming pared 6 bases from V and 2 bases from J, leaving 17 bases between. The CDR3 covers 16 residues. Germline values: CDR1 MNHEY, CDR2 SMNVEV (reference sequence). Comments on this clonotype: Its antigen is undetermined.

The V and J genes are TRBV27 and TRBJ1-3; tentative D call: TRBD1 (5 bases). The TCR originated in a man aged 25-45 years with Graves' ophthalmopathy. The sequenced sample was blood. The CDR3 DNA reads TGTGCCAGCAGCCGTCTGTCGGCGGGGGCTGGAAACACCATATATTTT. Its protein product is CASSRLSAGAGNTIYF.